This T cell receptor (beta chain) derives from a study of T-cell reconstitution after alpha-beta-depleted transplantation in children. Unique molecular identifiers were incorporated into the prepared TCRbeta library. Using its own MiXCR run on the PCR reads, TCRdb lists one record per CDR3 protein. The table includes some 220,000 distinct CDR3 sequences, under 9.5% detected once. The CDR3 sequence is 15 residues long. V shed 4 bases and J 8 bases; nucleotides not matched to a gene: 9. This TCR was recovered from a human donor who donated a stem cell graft to a child with acute lymphoblastic leukemia. The sample consisted of PBMCs from the stem cell graft donor, taken from the stem cell graft. The chain recombines TRBV12-3 or TRBV12-4 with TRBJ2-2, with TRBD1 matching over 8 bases. In DNA form, the CDR3 reads TGTGCCAGCAGTTACACACCAGGGGGCGGGGGGGAGCTGTTTTTT. Protein product: CASSYTPGGGGELFF.